This TCR beta chain was identified in a study of blood T cell repertoires in COVID-19. Across the study: Collection of acute and convalescent COVID-19 samples took place in the United States, Italy and Spain. From T cells, B-cell-depleted T cells, or PBMCs came the material, which was cDNA or gDNA.

Original methodology: Researchers report that nucleated cell counts were estimated from reference gene primer amplification. Sequenced by immunoSEQ multiplex PCR; TCRdb stores in-frame clones only, minus some. The DNA gave D and trimming, while V, J and clone size come from that table. Among 60,000 to 75,000 clones, over 60% were seen once, and the ten largest hold about 6.4%. This CDR3 is 15 amino acids long. Germline V CDR1 and CDR2: KGHDR, SFDVKD. Trimming removed 4 bases from V and 8 bases from J; junction bases left unmatched: 10. The sequence was obtained from a woman in her fifties or sixties with active or convalescent COVID-19. The material sequenced was peripheral blood. V usage is TRBV24-1 and J usage is TRBJ1-2; TRBD1 matches 9 bases. The CDR3 sequence: CATSDPRTGVKGYTF. The CDR3 DNA is TGTGCCACCAGTGACCCTAGGACAGGGGTGAAGGGCTACACCTTC.